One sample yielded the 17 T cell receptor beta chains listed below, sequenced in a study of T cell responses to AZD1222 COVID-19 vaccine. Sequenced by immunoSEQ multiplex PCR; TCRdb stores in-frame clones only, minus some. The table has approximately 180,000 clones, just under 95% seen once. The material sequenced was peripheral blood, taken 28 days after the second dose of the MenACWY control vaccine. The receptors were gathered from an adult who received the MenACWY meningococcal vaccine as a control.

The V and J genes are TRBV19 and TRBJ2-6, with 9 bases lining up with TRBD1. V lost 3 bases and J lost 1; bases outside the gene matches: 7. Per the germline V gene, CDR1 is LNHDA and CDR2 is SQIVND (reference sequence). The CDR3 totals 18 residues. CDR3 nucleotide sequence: TGTGCCAGTAGTATTCATGGGGGACAGGGTTCTGGGGCCAACGTCCTGACTTTC. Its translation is CASSIHGGQGSGANVLTF.

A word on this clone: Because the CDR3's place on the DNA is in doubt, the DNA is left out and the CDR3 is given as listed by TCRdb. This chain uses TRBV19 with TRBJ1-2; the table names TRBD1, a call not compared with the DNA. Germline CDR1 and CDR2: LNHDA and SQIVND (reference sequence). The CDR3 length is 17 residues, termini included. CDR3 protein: CASSIRARGQGYGSYTF.

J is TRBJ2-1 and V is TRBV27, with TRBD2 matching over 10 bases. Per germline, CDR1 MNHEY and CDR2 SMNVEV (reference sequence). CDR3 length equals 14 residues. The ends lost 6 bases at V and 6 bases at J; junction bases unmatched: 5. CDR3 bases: TGTGCCAGCAGGACTAGCGGGCCGTCCAATGAGCAGTTCTTC. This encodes CASRTSGPSNEQFF.

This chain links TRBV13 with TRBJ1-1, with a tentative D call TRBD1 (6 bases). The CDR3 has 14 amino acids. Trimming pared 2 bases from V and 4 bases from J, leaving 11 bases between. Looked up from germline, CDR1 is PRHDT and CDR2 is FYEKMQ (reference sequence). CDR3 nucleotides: TGTGCCAGCAGCTTACGGCAGGGGATCACTGAAGCTTTCTTT. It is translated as CASSLRQGITEAFF.

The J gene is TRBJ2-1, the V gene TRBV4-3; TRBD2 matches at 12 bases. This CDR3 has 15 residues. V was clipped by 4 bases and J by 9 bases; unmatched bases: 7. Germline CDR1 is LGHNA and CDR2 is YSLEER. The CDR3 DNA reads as TGCGCCAGCAGCCCTGGACTAGCGGGGTACGGTGAGCAGTTCTTC. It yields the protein CASSPGLAGYGEQFF.

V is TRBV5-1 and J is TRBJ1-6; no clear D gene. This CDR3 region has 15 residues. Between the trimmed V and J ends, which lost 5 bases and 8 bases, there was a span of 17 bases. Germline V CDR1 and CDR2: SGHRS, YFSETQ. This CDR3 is CASRSGPLNDSPLHF. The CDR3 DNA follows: TGCGCCAGCAGGTCGGGCCCCTTAAATGATTCACCCCTCCACTTT.

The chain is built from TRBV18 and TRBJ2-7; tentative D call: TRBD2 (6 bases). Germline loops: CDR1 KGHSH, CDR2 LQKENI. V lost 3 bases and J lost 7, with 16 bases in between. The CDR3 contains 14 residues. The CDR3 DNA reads TGTGCCAGCTCACCTCTCGGGACTGTCATAGAGCAGTACTTC. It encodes CASSPLGTVIEQYF.

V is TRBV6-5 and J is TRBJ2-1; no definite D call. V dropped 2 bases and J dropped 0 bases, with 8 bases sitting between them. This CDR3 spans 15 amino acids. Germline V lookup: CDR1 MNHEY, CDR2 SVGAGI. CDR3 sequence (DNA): TGTGCCAGCAGTTACAGGGCGGTCTCCTACAATGAGCAGTTCTTC. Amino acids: CASSYRAVSYNEQFF.

CDR3 in amino acids: CASSLGAEAFF. The CDR3 region has the DNA TGTGCCAGCAGTTTGGGGGCTGAAGCTTTCTTT. The chain couples TRBV12-3 or TRBV12-4 to TRBJ1-1, with D perhaps matching TRBD1 (5 bases). The CDR3 loop spans 11 amino acids. V was clipped by 3 bases and J by 6 bases, with 5 bases between them.

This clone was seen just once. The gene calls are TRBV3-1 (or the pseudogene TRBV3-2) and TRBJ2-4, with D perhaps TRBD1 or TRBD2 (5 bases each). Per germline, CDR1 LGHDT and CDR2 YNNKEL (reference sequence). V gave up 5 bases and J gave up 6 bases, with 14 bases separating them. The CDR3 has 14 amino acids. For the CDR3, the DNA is TGTGCCAGCAGCAACGAGGGGTTGAGAAACATTCAGTACTTC. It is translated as CASSNEGLRNIQYF.

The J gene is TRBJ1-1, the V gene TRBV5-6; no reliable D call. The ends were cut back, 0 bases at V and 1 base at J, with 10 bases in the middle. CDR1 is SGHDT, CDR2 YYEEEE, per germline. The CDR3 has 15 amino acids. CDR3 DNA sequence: TGTGCCAGCAGCTTGGTAAAACTACAGAACACTGAAGCTTTCTTT. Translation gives CASSLVKLQNTEAFF. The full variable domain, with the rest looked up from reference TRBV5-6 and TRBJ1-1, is DAGVTQSPTHLIKTRGQQVTLRCSPKSGHDTVSWYQQALGQGPQFIFQYYEEEERQRGNFPDRFSGHQFPNYSSELNVNALLLGDSALYLCASSLVKLQNTEAFFGQGTRLTVV.

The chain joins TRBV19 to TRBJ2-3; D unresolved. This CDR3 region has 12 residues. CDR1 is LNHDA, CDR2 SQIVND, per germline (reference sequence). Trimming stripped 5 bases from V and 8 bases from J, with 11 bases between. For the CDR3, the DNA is TGTGCCAGTAGTCCCTCGGGCGGTACGCAGTATTTT. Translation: CASSPSGGTQYF. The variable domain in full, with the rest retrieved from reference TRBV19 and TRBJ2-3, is DGGITQSPKYLFRKEGQNVTLSCEQNLNHDAMYWYRQDPGQGLRLIYYSQIVNDFQKGDIAEGYSVSREKKESFPLTVTSAQKNPTAFYLCASSPSGGTQYFGPGTRLTVL.

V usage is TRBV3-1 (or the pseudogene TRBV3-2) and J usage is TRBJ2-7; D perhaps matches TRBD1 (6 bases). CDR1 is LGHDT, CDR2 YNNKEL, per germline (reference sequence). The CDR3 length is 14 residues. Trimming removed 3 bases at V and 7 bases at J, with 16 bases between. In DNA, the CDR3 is TGTGCCAGCAGCCAGAGTGGCCATCAGGGGGAGCAGTACTTC. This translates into CASSQSGHQGEQYF.

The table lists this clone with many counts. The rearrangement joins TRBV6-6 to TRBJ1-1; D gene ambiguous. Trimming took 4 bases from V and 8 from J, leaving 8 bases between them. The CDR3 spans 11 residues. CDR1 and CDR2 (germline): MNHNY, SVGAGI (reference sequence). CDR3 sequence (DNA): TGTGCCAGCAGTTCCGAATGGGAAGCTTTCTTT. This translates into CASSSEWEAFF.

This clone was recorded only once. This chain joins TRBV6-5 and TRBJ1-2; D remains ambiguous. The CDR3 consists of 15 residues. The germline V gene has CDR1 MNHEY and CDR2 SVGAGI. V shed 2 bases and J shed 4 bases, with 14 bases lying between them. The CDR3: CASSYQSQPPYGYTF. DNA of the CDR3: TGTGCCAGCAGTTACCAGTCGCAGCCGCCCTATGGCTACACCTTC.

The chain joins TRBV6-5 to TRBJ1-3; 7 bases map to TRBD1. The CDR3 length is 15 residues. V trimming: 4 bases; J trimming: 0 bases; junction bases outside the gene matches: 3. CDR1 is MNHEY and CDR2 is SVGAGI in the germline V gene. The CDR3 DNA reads TGTGCCAGCAGTTGGCAGGGGGACTCTGGAAACACCATATATTTT. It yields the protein CASSWQGDSGNTIYF.

Here the CDR3 DNA reads TGTGCCAGCAGCGTAGCACCTCATTATAATTCACCCCTCCACTTT. Translating it yields CASSVAPHYNSPLHF. The V gene is TRBV9, the J gene TRBJ1-6; D remains unclear. The CDR3 has 15 residues. The germline V gene has CDR1 SGDLS and CDR2 YYNGEE. The V end was cut by 0 bases, the J end by 4 bases, with 8 bases between.